Sequencing of this TCR beta chain was carried out in a study of T cell responses to AZD1222 COVID-19 vaccine. General study results and limits: Just a handful of AZD1222 recipients were seropositive at baseline. There were mostly white British donors and more females than males, and clonal diversity was possibly underestimated.

To note about this clone: The target antigen is unknown.

Clones were sequenced by immunoSEQ multiplex PCR, and TCRdb holds only the in-frame ones, with some missing. Altogether some 92,000 clones are present, roughly nine tenths being singletons, with the ten largest covering about 7.5%. CDR1 SEHNR and CDR2 FQNEAQ come from the germline V gene (reference sequence). V shed 5 bases and J shed 4 bases, with 11 bases lying between them. This CDR3 is 13 amino acids long. The specimen comprised peripheral blood, sampled on day 0 of AZD1222 vaccination. This chain joins TRBV7-9 and TRBJ1-2; D perhaps matches TRBD1 (5 bases). The receptor was isolated from an adult in good health. The CDR3 DNA reads TGTGCCAGCAGCCCGGGACTGTCCTATGGCTACACCTTC. Amino acid sequence: CASSPGLSYGYTF.